The 27 T cell receptor beta chains below were found in one sample sequenced in a study of blood T cells in healthy people across ages. A second roughly 7 to 11 cycle PCR used barcoded and J-beta primers. One entry per CDR3 protein results from TCRdb running MiXCR on the 5' RACE reads. Altogether hundreds of thousands of distinct CDR3 sequences are present, about a quarter being singletons, with the ten largest covering approximately 4%. These data also formed part of another study, on T cells of mothers and their children.

Sequencing used blood. These receptors originate from a boy aged 2 to 10 in good health.

The J gene is TRBJ2-5, the V gene TRBV2; D remains unclear. The CDR3 has 11 amino acids. CDR1 and CDR2 from the germline V gene are SNHLY and FYNNEI. V was clipped by 7 bases and J by 3 bases, with 6 bases between them. CDR3 DNA sequence: TGTGCCAGCACCCCAGAAGAGACCCAGTACTTC. This codes for CASTPEETQYF.

The chain links TRBV6-1 to TRBJ1-5; possible D gene TRBD1, 6 bases. Trimming stripped 7 bases from V and 1 base from J, with 14 bases between. This CDR3 is 15 amino acids long. The germline CDR1 and CDR2 sequences are MNHNS and SASEGT. The CDR3 loop reads CASTSGAGSNQPQHF. The CDR3 DNA is TGTGCCAGCACCTCAGGGGCTGGCAGCAATCAGCCCCAGCATTTT.

There are many counts of this clonotype. The junction shows a germline mismatch at one end, possibly a read error. This chain connects TRBV7-2 to TRBJ2-2; D is possibly TRBD2 (7 bases). The CDR3 contains 15 residues. CDR1 SGHTA and CDR2 FQGNSA come from the germline V gene. CDR3 region: CASSLAVGGTGELFF. In nucleotides, the CDR3 is TGTGCCAGCAGCCTAGCGGTAGGGGGAACCGGGGAGCTGTTTTTT. The whole variable domain, filled in from reference TRBV7-2 and TRBJ2-2, reads GAGVSQSPSNKVTEKGKDVELRCDPISGHTALYWYRQSLGQGLEFLIYFQGNSAPDKSGLPSDRFSAERTGGSVSTLTIQRTQQEDSAVYLCASSLAVGGTGELFFGEGSRLTVL.

This rearrangement joins TRBV27 to TRBJ2-5, with D possibly being TRBD2 (6 bases). Matching the DNA end better, TRBJ2-7 makes the J call doubtful. CDR1 is MNHEY and CDR2 is SMNVEV in the germline V gene (reference sequence). CDR3 size: 14 residues. CDR3 amino acids: CASGPTRDPYEQYF. In DNA form, the CDR3 reads TGTGCCAGCGGTCCGACTAGGGATCCCTACGAGCAGTACTTC.

The chain is built from TRBV5-8 and TRBJ2-5; D unresolved. V gave up 4 bases and J gave up 0 bases, with 10 bases separating them. The CDR3 runs to 14 residues. Germline CDR1 SGHTS, CDR2 YDEGEE. CDR3 nucleotides: TGTGCCAGCAGCGGCGGACCCTACCAAGAGACCCAGTACTTC. It encodes CASSGGPYQETQYF.

This chain joins TRBV29-1 and TRBJ2-3; 8 bases are a match to TRBD2. V shed 6 bases and J 3 bases; nucleotides not matched to a gene: 5. CDR3 size: 13 residues. In germline, CDR1 is SQVTM, CDR2 ANQGSEA. This CDR3 reads CSVPRGGTDTQYF. Written as DNA, the CDR3 is TGCAGCGTACCTCGGGGGGGTACAGATACGCAGTATTTT.

The CDR3, as DNA: TGTGCCAGCAGTTTAATAACTAGCACAGATACGCAGTATTTT. It yields the protein CASSLITSTDTQYF. V is TRBV27 and J is TRBJ2-3, with D hard to call. There are 14 residues in the CDR3. The germline V gene encodes CDR1 MNHEY and CDR2 SMNVEV (reference sequence). V was clipped by 2 bases and J by 0 bases, with 6 bases between them.

The V call is TRBV7-2, the J call TRBJ1-1; no reliable D call. The CDR3 extends over 14 amino acids. Trimming removed 4 bases at V and 4 bases at J, with 13 bases between. The V gene's germline CDR1 is SGHTA and CDR2 FQGNSA. CDR3 DNA sequence: TGTGCCAGCAGCTCGTGGCTGGGAGCCACTGAAGCTTTCTTT. Translated: CASSSWLGATEAFF.

A single count supports this clonotype. The rearrangement uses TRBV3-1 and TRBJ2-1; 10 positions match TRBD1. Gene TRBJ2-7 matches the end of the DNA better, so the J call may be wrong. Germline loops: CDR1 LGHDT, CDR2 YNNKEL (reference sequence). This CDR3 is built from 16 residues. The CDR3 nucleotides read TGTGCCAGCAGCCTACTACCGGGACAGGGGCCCTACGAGCAGTACTTC. It encodes CASSLLPGQGPYEQYF.

V is TRBV5-5 and J is TRBJ1-5; 7 nucleotides match TRBD1. Losses at the gene ends were 1 base for V and 8 bases for J; bases not matched to a gene: 3. Germline V gene sequence: CDR1 SGHKS, CDR2 YYEKEE (reference sequence). The CDR3 spans 13 residues. The CDR3 protein is CASSLTGEEPQHF. DNA for the CDR3: TGTGCCAGCAGCTTGACAGGGGAAGAGCCCCAGCATTTT.

This clonotype was seen a few times. CDR3 protein: CAASSKRASDEAFF. For the CDR3, the DNA is TGTGCCGCTTCTTCGAAACGGGCAAGTGATGAAGCTTTCTTT. This chain joins TRBV6-1 and TRBJ1-1; D is unclear. Germline CDR1 MNHNS, CDR2 SASEGT. V shed 11 bases and J shed 7 bases, with 23 bases lying between them. This CDR3 has 14 amino acids.

This clonotype was detected many times. At one of its ends the junction is not consistent with the germline gene, which may arise from a read error. CDR3 nucleotides: TGTGCTAGCAGCCTGGGACAGGGCAGCTCCTACGAGCAGTACTTC. Residues: CASSLGQGSSYEQYF. The rearrangement links TRBV7-7 to TRBJ2-7; 9 bases align to TRBD1. The germline V gene encodes CDR1 SSHAT and CDR2 FNYEAQ (reference sequence). This CDR3 region has 15 residues.

The rearrangement links TRBV27 to TRBJ2-5, with a possible D match to TRBD2 (6 bases). The end of the DNA is better explained by TRBJ2-7, so the J call may be wrong. Germline assignment: CDR1 MNHEY and CDR2 SMNVEV (reference sequence). The CDR3 is 14 amino acids. The CDR3 here is CASSYTAGLYEQYF. CDR3 coding DNA: TGTGCCAGCAGCTATACGGCGGGGCTCTACGAGCAGTACTTC.

The CDR3 bases are TGTGCCAGCGGGATGGTCCCCACTGAAGCTTTCTTT. This encodes CASGMVPTEAFF. This sequence joins TRBV12-3 or TRBV12-4 and TRBJ1-1, with D uncertain. CDR3 length equals 12 residues. V was clipped by 8 bases and J by 4 bases, with 11 bases between them.

About this clonotype itself: This may stem from a read error, because a much larger clone lies one nucleotide away. The chain uses TRBV3-1 and TRBJ1-1, with TRBD1 as a possible D gene (5 bases). The germline V gene has CDR1 LGHDT and CDR2 YNNKEL (reference sequence). This CDR3 region has 15 residues. CDR3 nucleotides: TGTGCCAGCAGCCAAGATAGGATTGACAGCACTGAAGTTTTCTTT. It codes for CASSQDRIDSTEVFF.

The table lists this clonotype with a few counts. The chain uses TRBV29-1 and TRBJ2-5, with 7 positions matching TRBD2. The CDR3 totals 16 residues. CDR1 is SQVTM and CDR2 is ANQGSEA in the germline V gene. The junction had 13 bases not matched to a gene; V was cut back by 2 bases and J by 4 bases. The CDR3 region is CSVELVVRTGGETQYF. The CDR3 DNA reads TGCAGCGTTGAACTCGTCGTCCGAACGGGAGGAGAGACCCAGTACTTC.

This clonotype was counted only a few times. The V call is TRBV2, the J call TRBJ2-7, with D perhaps TRBD2 (5 bases). The V gene lost 7 bases and the J gene lost 3 bases, with 13 bases spanning the gap. Germline CDR1 is SNHLY and CDR2 is FYNNEI. The CDR3 runs to 13 residues. The CDR3 DNA reads TGTGCCAGCAAGGTGAGGGCCATCTACGAGCAGTACTTC. It is translated as CASKVRAIYEQYF.

Many counts were recorded for this clonotype. This chain joins TRBV10-1 and TRBJ2-3; D is possibly TRBD1 or TRBD2 (5 bases each). The CDR3 has 14 amino acids. V lost 4 bases and J 3 bases, leaving 11 bases between the germline ends. The germline CDR1 and CDR2 sequences are WNHNN and SYGVQD (reference sequence). The CDR3 DNA reads TGCGCCAGCAGTGTACGGGACGGAACAGATACGCAGTATTTT. Translated, it gives CASSVRDGTDTQYF.

The chain couples TRBV6-5 to TRBJ1-1, with a weak D call TRBD1 (6 bases). V was clipped by 2 bases and J by 7 bases, with 14 bases between them. The CDR3 totals 14 residues. Looked up from germline, CDR1 is MNHEY and CDR2 is SVGAGI. This CDR3 reads CASSYGQGTVEAFF. The CDR3, as DNA: TGTGCCAGCAGTTACGGCCAGGGGACGGTTGAAGCTTTCTTT.

This clonotype was recorded at least ten times. The CDR3 loop is CASGLSEGTGRAFF. CDR3 sequence (DNA): TGTGCTAGTGGTTTGAGCGAGGGGACAGGGAGAGCTTTCTTT. This chain connects TRBV12-5 to TRBJ1-1; 9 bases are shared with TRBD1. CDR3 length equals 14 residues. Germline V CDR1 and CDR2: LGHNT, FRNRAP. V lost 2 bases, J lost 10 bases, and 8 bases stayed unmatched.

This chain joins TRBV2 and TRBJ2-3; unclear D gene. The germline V gene encodes CDR1 SNHLY and CDR2 FYNNEI. The CDR3 runs to 15 residues. V gave up 2 bases and J gave up 0 bases, with 9 bases separating them. This chain's CDR3 is CASSETTGSTDTQYF. The CDR3 DNA reads as TGTGCCAGCAGTGAAACGACCGGGAGCACAGATACGCAGTATTTT.

The chain couples TRBV20-1 to TRBJ1-4, with a tentative D call TRBD1 (5 bases). Trimming stripped 6 bases from V and 2 bases from J, with 10 bases between. Germline-derived CDR1 and CDR2 are DFQATT and SNEGSKA (reference sequence). The CDR3 sequence is 13 residues long. CDR3 protein: CSAPGGTNEKLFF. The CDR3, as DNA: TGCAGTGCCCCCGGGGGGACTAATGAAAAACTGTTTTTT.

This clonotype turned up a few times. This chain links TRBV29-1 with TRBJ2-3, with a possible D match to TRBD1 (6 bases). The germline V gene has CDR1 SQVTM and CDR2 ANQGSEA. Between the trimmed V and J ends, which lost 5 bases and 0 bases, there was a span of 12 bases. This CDR3 spans 14 amino acids. CDR3 nucleotides: TGCAGCGTTCTACGGGACACTAGCACAGATACGCAGTATTTT. Translated, it gives CSVLRDTSTDTQYF.

This chain joins TRBV5-1 and TRBJ2-5; 9 bases are a match to TRBD2. J lost 2 bases, V lost 0 bases, and 5 bases had no gene match. Germline CDR1 SGHRS, CDR2 YFSETQ. This CDR3 region has 16 residues. In DNA, the CDR3 is TGCGCCAGCAGCTTGGGCCCCACTAGCGGGCAAGAGACCCAGTACTTC. Its translation is CASSLGPTSGQETQYF.

This sequence joins TRBV7-2 and TRBJ1-2; no reliable D call. This CDR3 spans 12 amino acids. In germline, CDR1 is SGHTA, CDR2 FQGNSA. The V and J ends lost 3 bases and 7 bases respectively, with 9 bases between them. The CDR3 here is CASSLVASGYTF. The CDR3 DNA is TGTGCCAGCAGCTTGGTTGCGTCTGGCTACACCTTC.

This rearrangement joins TRBV6-2 or TRBV6-3 to TRBJ2-1, with 13 bases that match TRBD2. CDR3 length: 16 residues. Germline values: CDR1 MNHEY, CDR2 SVGEGT. V lost 2 bases to trimming and J lost 6 bases; unmatched junction nucleotides: 4. This chain's CDR3 is CASSYPRTSGGNEQFF. The CDR3 DNA follows: TGTGCCAGCAGTTACCCAAGGACTAGCGGGGGCAATGAGCAGTTCTTC.

This clonotype was seen more than once but under ten times. The chain employs TRBV7-9 and TRBJ2-7; 7 bases agree with TRBD1. J was trimmed by 2 bases and V by 5 bases; bases with no gene match: 9. Germline CDR1 is SEHNR and CDR2 is FQNEAQ (reference sequence). This CDR3 is 15 amino acids long. This CDR3 reads CASSPPGTDTYEQYF. CDR3 in DNA: TGTGCCAGCAGCCCACCGGGGACAGACACCTACGAGCAGTACTTC.